This T cell receptor (beta chain) is from a study of T cell responses to AZD1222 COVID-19 vaccine. The assay was immunoSEQ multiplex PCR, and TCRdb's table has in-frame clones only and misses some. The table lists approximately 96,000 clones, about 89% of them singletons, with 11% in the top ten. J was trimmed by 4 bases and V by 4 bases; bases with no gene match: 15. Germline V gene sequence: CDR1 SGHRS, CDR2 YFSETQ. This CDR3 contains 17 residues. The rearrangement links TRBV5-1 to TRBJ1-2; TRBD1 matches at 8 bases. This specimen was peripheral blood, taken 28 days after the second AZD1222 dose. The receptor was derived from an adult who received the AZD1222 COVID-19 vaccine. The CDR3 sequence: CASSENPQGARGYGYTF. The CDR3 nucleotides are TGCGCCAGCAGCGAAAACCCGCAGGGGGCAAGGGGCTATGGCTACACCTTC.